The next 14 T cell receptor beta chains were all read from a single sample in a study of human T cells and chemical hapten exposure. Time point reported: patch test 1, 2 weeks after DPC sensitization. Treatment given: therapeutic diphenylcyclopropenone sensitization with weekly scalp DPC. TCRdb itself ran the RACE reads through MiXCR, one entry per CDR3 protein. Of some 180,000 distinct CDR3 sequences in the sample, approximately 20% were seen once. Material: whole blood, obtained in connection with sensitization to the hapten diphenylcyclopropenone (DPC). The receptors derive from a woman between 45 and 65 years old with alopecia areata. Some clones in this sample may be carry-over from other donors' samples.

This clonotype turned up a few times. The chain combines TRBV4-2 with TRBJ2-7, with 8 bases matching TRBD2. The CDR3 is made up of 16 amino acids. The germline CDR1 and CDR2 sequences are LGHNA and YNFKEQ. Trimming at V came to 0 bases and at J to 0 bases, leaving 4 bases not matched to a gene. The CDR3 sequence is CASSQEEGTSSYEQYF. The CDR3 DNA sequence: TGTGCCAGCAGCCAAGAAGAGGGGACTAGCTCCTACGAGCAGTACTTC.

This clonotype was seen a few times. This rearrangement joins TRBV5-5 to TRBJ2-5, with D hard to call. The V gene's germline CDR1 is SGHKS and CDR2 YYEKEE (reference sequence). The CDR3 length is 12 residues. V was cut by 2 bases and J by 4 bases, with 6 bases left in between. The CDR3 nucleotides are TGTGCCAGCAGCTTTGAGGTAGAGACCCAGTACTTC. This encodes CASSFEVETQYF.

This clonotype was seen only a few times. The chain joins TRBV25-1 to TRBJ2-4; possibly TRBD2 for D (7 bases). The V end lost 0 bases, the J end lost 8 bases, and 14 bases lay between the germline ends. The CDR3 is 15 residues long. Germline V gene data show CDR1 as MGHDK and CDR2 as SYGVNS. Here the CDR3 DNA reads TGTGCCAGCAGTGAATATAGGGCGGGGGCCGACATTCAGTACTTC. This gives the protein CASSEYRAGADIQYF.

The chain couples TRBV5-6 to TRBJ1-2; perhaps TRBD1 as D (5 bases). Per the germline V gene, CDR1 is SGHDT and CDR2 is YYEEEE. V lost 6 bases and J lost 0, with 9 bases in between. The CDR3 has 13 amino acids. The CDR3 DNA reads as TGTGCCAGCACCCCGACAGCTAACTATGGCTACACCTTC. It yields the protein CASTPTANYGYTF.

There are many counts of this clonotype. The V and J genes are TRBV5-1 and TRBJ1-1, with 7 bases that match TRBD1. This CDR3 has 16 residues. Germline V gene sequence: CDR1 SGHRS, CDR2 YFSETQ. With V trimmed by 2 bases and J by 1 base, 8 bases remained unmatched. The CDR3 spells CASSLRQGVRNTEAFF. DNA of the CDR3: TGCGCCAGCAGCTTACGACAGGGCGTAAGGAACACTGAAGCTTTCTTT.

This clonotype has more than one count but fewer than ten. The chain recombines TRBV7-2 with TRBJ2-7; D unclear. Germline values: CDR1 SGHTA, CDR2 FQGNSA. V shed 1 base and J shed 6 bases, with 7 bases lying between them. The CDR3 consists of 12 residues. In DNA, the CDR3 is TGTGCCAGCAGCTTAGGCGGTGCCGAGCAGTACTTC. This translates into CASSLGGAEQYF.

This clonotype was detected a few times. One end of the junction is discordant with germline, which a read error may explain. The chain is built from TRBV7-7 and TRBJ2-2; 8 bases fit TRBD1. The germline V gene encodes CDR1 SSHAT and CDR2 FNYEAQ (reference sequence). The CDR3 contains 15 residues. The CDR3 protein is CASSSGTGHTGELFF. CDR3 coding DNA: TGTGCTAGCAGCTCCGGGACAGGTCACACCGGGGAGCTGTTTTTT.

The DNA for the CDR3 is TGTGCCAGCAGTAAAAGCGGGGGTAGCTCCTACAATGAGCAGTTCTTC. Translation gives CASSKSGGSSYNEQFF. The chain carries TRBV12-3 or TRBV12-4 and TRBJ2-1; 8 bases are shared with TRBD2. Trimming at V came to 5 bases and at J to 0 bases, leaving 6 bases not matched to a gene. This CDR3 has 16 residues.

This clonotype was seen a few times. This chain connects TRBV5-1 to TRBJ2-2; TRBD2 matches at 15 bases. J was trimmed by 6 bases and V by 4 bases; bases with no gene match: 7. The CDR3 has 17 amino acids. CDR1 and CDR2 (germline): SGHRS, YFSETQ. For the CDR3, the DNA is TGCGCCAGCAGCGCCGGACTAGCGGGAGGGCAATCCGGGGAGCTGTTTTTT. Encoded protein: CASSAGLAGGQSGELFF.

In DNA, the CDR3 is TGTGCCAGCAGCGGAGCCGGGACTCCGAGGGACGAGCAGTACTTC. Its protein is CASSGAGTPRDEQYF. The rearrangement links TRBV28 to TRBJ2-7, with D tentatively TRBD2 (6 bases). The germline gives CDR1 MDHEN, CDR2 SYDVKM. CDR3 size: 15 residues. Trimming pared 6 bases from V and 5 bases from J, leaving 20 bases between.

The genes are TRBV5-6 and TRBJ2-5; 10 bases are a match to TRBD2. The CDR3 spans 18 residues. Losses at the gene ends were 4 bases for V and 2 bases for J; bases not matched to a gene: 14. Germline CDR1 SGHDT, CDR2 YYEEEE. The CDR3 spells CASSPRRLAGVGQETQYF. For the CDR3, the DNA is TGTGCCAGCAGCCCCAGAAGGCTAGCGGGAGTCGGGCAAGAGACCCAGTACTTC. Full variable domain (outside the CDR3, taken from reference TRBV5-6 and TRBJ2-5): DAGVTQSPTHLIKTRGQQVTLRCSPKSGHDTVSWYQQALGQGPQFIFQYYEEEERQRGNFPDRFSGHQFPNYSSELNVNALLLGDSALYLCASSPRRLAGVGQETQYFGPGTRLLVL.

This clonotype showed up just a few times. This chain uses TRBV12-5 with TRBJ1-2; 9 bases are shared with TRBD1. The CDR3 sequence is 14 residues long. V lost 7 bases and J lost 3; bases outside the gene matches: 6. In germline, CDR1 is LGHNT, CDR2 FRNRAP. The CDR3 sequence: CASAMTGGDYGYTF. The DNA of the CDR3 is TGTGCTAGTGCCATGACAGGGGGGGACTATGGCTACACCTTC.

This chain connects TRBV20-1 to TRBJ2-7, with unresolved D. The CDR3 length is 16 residues. The germline CDR1 and CDR2 sequences are DFQATT and SNEGSKA (reference sequence). Between the trimmed V and J ends, which lost 3 bases and 4 bases, there was a span of 22 bases. The CDR3, as DNA: TGCAGTGCTAGTAGTGTGGTAGCCTCATCCAGTTACGAGCAGTACTTC. Amino acid sequence: CSASSVVASSSYEQYF.

The chain links TRBV28 to TRBJ1-2, with D unclear. With 3 bases removed from V and 7 bases from J, the gap between germline ends came to 9 bases. There are 12 residues in the CDR3. Germline V gene sequence: CDR1 MDHEN, CDR2 SYDVKM. CDR3 DNA sequence: TGTGCCAGCAGTTTGTCCAGTCGTGGCTACACCTTC. It specifies CASSLSSRGYTF.